This T cell receptor beta chain derives from a study of T cell responses to AZD1222 COVID-19 vaccine. Germline lookup yields CDR1 MNHEY and CDR2 SVGAGI. This CDR3 is built from 15 residues. Deletions cut 10 bases from V and 4 bases from J, with 21 bases between. The repertoire was sequenced with immunoSEQ multiplex PCR; TCRdb's copy has only in-frame clones and lacks some. The sample yields more than 110,000 clones, approximately 90% seen once. Study results and caveats: A mostly white British donor set with more females was recruited, and clonal diversity was possibly underestimated.

A word on this clone: The antigen is undetermined.

The chain is built from TRBV6-5 and TRBJ2-3; D gene uncertain. The receptor's source is an adult in good health. This specimen was peripheral blood, taken on day 0 of AZD1222 vaccination. The CDR3 DNA follows: TGTGCCACCCTCGTGAGGTTCGGCAGTGCAGATACGCAGTATTTT. It yields the protein CATLVRFGSADTQYF.